One and the same sample provided the 11 T cell receptor beta chains below, sequenced in a study of T cell responses to AZD1222 COVID-19 vaccine. Repertoires were generated with immunoSEQ multiplex PCR, while TCRdb's copy carries only in-frame clones and drops some. This table holds 90,000 to 120,000 clones, about nine tenths found once. The sequences come from peripheral blood, collected on day 0 of AZD1222 vaccination. Every receptor here comes from an adult in good health.

This clone was detected only a few times. This chain connects TRBV6-6 to TRBJ1-2, with 7 bases that match TRBD1. Germline CDR1 reads MNHNY; CDR2 reads SVGAGI (reference sequence). J lost 0 bases, V lost 7 bases, and 5 bases had no gene match. This CDR3 spans 14 amino acids. CDR3 in DNA: TGTGCCAGCACCCCGACAGGGACTAACTATGGCTACACCTTC. It encodes CASTPTGTNYGYTF.

This rearrangement joins TRBV6-2 or TRBV6-3 to TRBJ2-1; TRBD2 matches at 9 bases. Trimming took 2 bases from V and 1 from J; bases not matched to a gene: 15. Germline-derived CDR1 and CDR2 are MNHEY and SVGEGT. The CDR3 runs to 20 residues. The CDR3 sequence: CASSYGGSSGVRASYNEQFF. The CDR3 bases are TGTGCCAGCAGTTACGGTGGGTCTAGCGGGGTACGGGCATCCTACAATGAGCAGTTCTTC.

The rearrangement links TRBV30 to TRBJ1-5, with a possible D match to TRBD1 (5 bases). The CDR3 loop spans 14 amino acids. V gave up 3 bases and J gave up 4 bases, with 13 bases separating them. Germline lookup yields CDR1 GTSNPN and CDR2 SVGIG (reference sequence). CDR3 sequence: CAWRTGPGNQPQHF. The CDR3 nucleotides read TGTGCCTGGAGGACGGGACCGGGGAATCAGCCCCAGCATTTT.

V usage is TRBV29-1 and J usage is TRBJ1-2, with a possible D match to TRBD1 (6 bases). This CDR3 comprises 13 residues. Germline CDR1 is SQVTM and CDR2 is ANQGSEA. The V gene lost 7 bases and the J gene lost 4 bases, with 16 bases spanning the gap. The CDR3 bases are TGCAGCGCCGAGGCCAGGGGCCTCTATGGCTACACCTTC. This translates into CSAEARGLYGYTF.

The rearrangement joins TRBV24-1 to TRBJ2-6; D remains unclear. Germline V lookup: CDR1 KGHDR, CDR2 SFDVKD. CDR3 size: 14 residues. Trimming cost V 5 bases and J 4 bases, with 8 bases left between them. The CDR3 loop reads CATSAAVGANVLTF. In nucleotides, the CDR3 is TGTGCCACCAGTGCCGCGGTCGGGGCCAACGTCCTGACTTTC.

V gene TRBV5-4 combines with J gene TRBJ2-3; possible D gene TRBD2, 6 bases. V lost 0 bases to trimming and J lost 4 bases, with 15 bases between them. This CDR3 has 16 amino acids. Germline V gene data show CDR1 as SGHNT and CDR2 as YYREEE (reference sequence). The CDR3 sequence: CASSLGAGRVPDTQYF. CDR3 coding DNA: TGTGCCAGCAGCTTGGGGGCGGGGAGAGTCCCAGATACGCAGTATTTT.

The chain links TRBV2 to TRBJ2-5; D is unresolved. Germline loops: CDR1 SNHLY, CDR2 FYNNEI. This CDR3 has 13 amino acids. Trimming took 4 bases from V and 2 from J, leaving 8 bases between them. CDR3 sequence (DNA): TGTGCCAGCAGTGCCTTCGCTCAAGAGACCCAGTACTTC. Translating gives CASSAFAQETQYF.

CDR3 amino acids: CAWSPGGTNEKLFF. The CDR3 DNA reads TGTGCCTGGAGTCCCGGAGGGACGAATGAAAAACTGTTTTTT. The chain uses TRBV30 and TRBJ1-4; a possible D gene is TRBD1 (5 bases). V was trimmed by 2 bases and J by 5 bases, leaving 12 bases between them. Germline assignment: CDR1 GTSNPN and CDR2 SVGIG (reference sequence). The CDR3 runs to 14 residues.

V gene TRBV6-4 combines with J gene TRBJ2-1; the D is unclear. V was clipped by 2 bases and J by 9 bases, with 11 bases between them. Looked up from germline, CDR1 is MRHNA and CDR2 is SNTAGT. The CDR3 extends over 13 amino acids. The CDR3 sequence is CASSDGEVGEQFF. The DNA for the CDR3 is TGTGCCAGCAGTGACGGGGAAGTTGGTGAGCAGTTCTTC.

This clone has more than one count but fewer than ten. The J gene is TRBJ1-5, the V gene TRBV4-3; D remains unclear. In germline, CDR1 is LGHNA, CDR2 YSLEER. This CDR3 is 13 amino acids long. Trimming shortened V by 4 bases and J by 6 bases, and 10 bases separated the two germline ends. CDR3 in DNA: TGCGCCAGCAGCCCTGCAGTGGGTCAGCCCCAGCATTTT. Protein sequence: CASSPAVGQPQHF.

V usage is TRBV7-8 and J usage is TRBJ1-5, with D possibly being TRBD1 (6 bases). Germline lookup yields CDR1 SGHVS and CDR2 FQNEAQ. Trimming stripped 6 bases from V and 3 bases from J, with 12 bases between. This CDR3 has 14 residues. The CDR3 DNA reads as TGTGCCAGCAGAAACAGGGTTGACAATCAGCCCCAGCATTTT. This encodes CASRNRVDNQPQHF.